The 28 T cell receptor beta chains below were found in one sample sequenced in a study of CD8 T cells in ankylosing spondylitis. General study results and limits: A motif of eight or nine highly homologous TCR beta variants was seen as apparently characteristic of ankylosing spondylitis blood.

These receptors' antigens are unknown. TCRdb re-called the 5' RACE reads through MiXCR, storing one row per CDR3 protein. The profile shows more than 250,000 distinct CDR3 sequences, around 7.6% of them singletons. Sequenced input: blood, either unsorted or a sorted T cell fraction (not recorded which). Source of these receptors: a male donor with ankylosing spondylitis.

This clonotype was observed many times. This chain joins TRBV21-1 and TRBJ2-2. TRBV21-1 has pseudogene status. The CDR3 length is 15 residues. The CDR3 nucleotides are TGTGCCAGCAGCAAACGGGGTATACCGGACGGGGAGCTGTTTTTT. Translation gives CASSKRGIPDGELFF.

This clonotype came up many times. The chain couples TRBV4-1 to TRBJ1-4; D remains unclear. The CDR3 has 14 amino acids. Germline loops: CDR1 MGHRA, CDR2 YSYEKL. With 6 bases removed from V and 4 bases from J, the gap between germline ends came to 12 bases. CDR3 bases: TGCGCCAGCAGGTTCGACGGGAGTAATGAAAAACTGTTTTTT. Encoded protein: CASRFDGSNEKLFF.

V usage is TRBV24-1 and J usage is TRBJ2-1; tentatively, D is TRBD2 (5 bases). The CDR3 length is 12 residues. V lost 7 bases and J 15 bases, leaving 18 bases between the germline ends. Germline V gives CDR1 KGHDR, CDR2 SFDVKD. The CDR3 nucleotides read TGTGCCACCAGAGAGGGATGCTCGTCTCGGTTCTTC. Translation: CATREGCSSRFF.

The chain carries TRBV5-1 and TRBJ2-1; D may correspond to TRBD1 or TRBD2 (5 bases each). The CDR3 contains 18 residues. Germline V CDR1 and CDR2: SGHRS, YFSETQ. Deletions cut 0 bases from V and 6 bases from J, with 22 bases between. CDR3 sequence: CASSLVGPLPPLFNEQFF. The CDR3 DNA sequence: TGCGCCAGCAGCTTGGTGGGACCGCTACCCCCCCTCTTCAATGAGCAGTTCTTC.

The V and J genes are TRBV2 and TRBJ2-1; 11 bases fit TRBD2. Germline loops: CDR1 SNHLY, CDR2 FYNNEI. V gave up 4 bases and J gave up 9 bases; unmatched junction bases: 8. This CDR3 region has 15 residues. The CDR3 DNA reads as TGTGCCAGCAGTGTTAGCGGGAGGGCCCTCAGTGAGCAGTTCTTC. It yields the protein CASSVSGRALSEQFF. The full variable domain, rest sourced from reference TRBV2 and TRBJ2-1, is EPEVTQTPSHQVTQMGQEVILRCVPISNHLYFYWYRQILGQKVEFLVSFYNNEISEKSEIFDDQFSVERPDGSNFTLKIRSTKLEDSAMYFCASSVSGRALSEQFFGPGTRLTVL.

In this sample, this clonotype turned up once. The CDR3 is CASSQDRFAGVTGELFF. The CDR3 bases are TGCGCCAGCAGCCAAGATCGTTTCGCGGGAGTCACCGGGGAGCTGTTTTTT. The V and J genes are TRBV4-1 and TRBJ2-2; TRBD2 aligns across 7 bases. The ends lost 0 bases at V and 4 bases at J; junction bases unmatched: 8. CDR3 length equals 17 residues. The germline CDR1 and CDR2 sequences are MGHRA and YSYEKL.

V and J are TRBV18 and TRBJ2-7, with a weak D call TRBD1 (6 bases). The CDR3 consists of 15 residues. Germline CDR1 and CDR2: KGHSH and LQKENI. Trimming left V 2 bases short and J 6 bases short, with 17 bases between. CDR3 region: CASSPEQGRSLEQYF. The CDR3 nucleotides are TGTGCCAGCTCACCAGAACAGGGCCGAAGCCTCGAGCAGTACTTC.

This clonotype was found many times. The J gene is TRBJ2-1, the V gene TRBV12-3 or TRBV12-4, with D tentatively TRBD2 (5 bases). V was cut by 3 bases and J by 0 bases, with 12 bases left in between. The CDR3 has 16 amino acids. DNA for the CDR3: TGTGCCAGCAGTTTGCTAGCCCGGAGCTCCTACAATGAGCAGTTCTTC. Its translation: CASSLLARSSYNEQFF.

Ten or more counts support this clonotype. This chain connects TRBV7-9 to TRBJ2-3; D gene unclear. This CDR3 region has 11 residues. Germline-derived CDR1 and CDR2 are SEHNR and FQNEAQ (reference sequence). V gave up 5 bases and J gave up 2 bases, with 2 bases separating them. CDR3 sequence (DNA): TGTGCCAGCAGCGCCACAGATACGCAGTATTTT. Amino acid sequence: CASSATDTQYF.

This clonotype has a handful of counts. The chain couples TRBV6-1 to TRBJ2-2; D not resolved. V was trimmed by 5 bases and J by 6 bases, leaving 10 bases between them. Per the germline V gene, CDR1 is MNHNS and CDR2 is SASEGT. The CDR3 contains 13 residues. This chain's CDR3 is CASSRVSAGELFF. CDR3 nucleotide sequence: TGTGCCAGCAGTAGAGTCTCGGCCGGGGAGCTGTTTTTT.

This clonotype was seen a few times. The chain combines TRBV20-1 with TRBJ2-6; D remains ambiguous. The V end lost 3 bases, the J end lost 5 bases, and 8 bases lay between the germline ends. The CDR3 is 13 residues long. From germline, CDR1 is DFQATT and CDR2 SNEGSKA (reference sequence). The CDR3 region has the DNA TGCAGTGCTAGGGCTGTTAGGGCCAACGTCCTGACTTTC. Its translation is CSARAVRANVLTF.

The table lists this clonotype with many counts. This chain joins TRBV29-1 and TRBJ2-2; a weak D match, TRBD1 (6 bases). Germline V CDR1 and CDR2: SQVTM, ANQGSEA. The ends were cut back, 5 bases at V and 3 bases at J, with 16 bases in the middle. The CDR3 has 15 residues. The CDR3 loop is CSVKEKGEDTGELFF. CDR3 nucleotide sequence: TGCAGCGTTAAGGAAAAGGGGGAAGACACCGGGGAGCTGTTTTTT.

The gene calls are TRBV7-8 and TRBJ2-7, with 15 bases that match TRBD2. Germline V gives CDR1 SGHVS, CDR2 FQNEAQ. This CDR3 region has 15 residues. V lost 8 bases to trimming and J lost 7 bases; unmatched junction nucleotides: 9. Here the CDR3 reads CASGTSGRTSSEQYF. The CDR3 region has the DNA TGTGCCAGCGGGACTAGCGGGAGGACCTCGAGTGAGCAGTACTTC.

This chain links TRBV27 with TRBJ2-7; 9 bases match TRBD2. The CDR3 runs 14 residues. V shed 8 bases and J 3 bases; nucleotides not matched to a gene: 8. Germline V gene sequence: CDR1 MNHEY, CDR2 SMNVEV (reference sequence). The CDR3 DNA is TGTGCCAGCTGGGCGGGAGGGCCCAACTACGAGCAGTACTTC. This translates into CASWAGGPNYEQYF.

This clonotype was detected a few times. This chain joins TRBV7-2 and TRBJ2-4; D unresolved. V was trimmed by 5 bases and J by 0 bases, leaving 8 bases between them. Germline CDR1 SGHTA, CDR2 FQGNSA. This CDR3 has 14 residues. The CDR3 nucleotides are TGTGCCAGCAGCGGACCCCGAGCCAAAAACATTCAGTACTTC. Translation gives CASSGPRAKNIQYF.

This clonotype was seen a handful of times. The rearrangement links TRBV6-5 to TRBJ2-6; D gene uncertain. The CDR3 runs to 16 residues. CDR1 and CDR2 from the germline V gene are MNHEY and SVGAGI. The ends were cut back, 2 bases at V and 0 bases at J, with 8 bases in the middle. The CDR3 nucleotides read TGTGCCAGCAGTTACGTTTCAGCCTCTGGGGCCAACGTCCTGACTTTC. Translating gives CASSYVSASGANVLTF.

The CDR3 spells CSALGTSARNYEQYF. Written as DNA, the CDR3 is TGCAGTGCCCTCGGGACTAGCGCCAGGAACTACGAGCAGTACTTC. This chain uses TRBV20-1 with TRBJ2-7, with 10 bases that match TRBD2. This CDR3 region has 15 residues. Germline CDR1 reads DFQATT; CDR2 reads SNEGSKA (reference sequence). The junction had 11 bases not matched to a gene; V was cut back by 6 bases and J by 3 bases.

This clonotype was seen at least ten times. The chain is built from TRBV18 and TRBJ2-7, with TRBD2 matching 8 bases. Looked up from germline, CDR1 is KGHSH and CDR2 is LQKENI. This CDR3 comprises 19 residues. The V segment lost 3 bases and the J segment 2 bases; nucleotides outside the gene matches: 18. The CDR3 DNA sequence: TGTGCCAGCTCACCGAGTTTGGGGGCGCTTACTAGCGGAGCCTACGAGCAGTACTTC. It codes for CASSPSLGALTSGAYEQYF.

The chain has TRBV9 and TRBJ2-1; D perhaps matches TRBD2 (6 bases). Trimming shortened V by 0 bases and J by 3 bases, and 10 bases separated the two germline ends. Germline CDR1 reads SGDLS; CDR2 reads YYNGEE. This CDR3 spans 15 amino acids. The CDR3 loop is CASSVVGGIYNEQFF. CDR3 sequence (DNA): TGTGCCAGCAGCGTAGTTGGCGGGATCTACAATGAGCAGTTCTTC.

The rearrangement uses TRBV3-1 and TRBJ2-3, with D perhaps given as TRBD1 or TRBD2 (5 bases each). CDR1 LGHDT and CDR2 YNNKEL come from the germline V gene (reference sequence). The CDR3 contains 17 residues. Trimming took 0 bases from V and 0 from J, leaving 13 bases between them. DNA for the CDR3: TGTGCCAGCAGCCAAGATTTAGGGGACCCAAGCACAGATACGCAGTATTTT. Translation gives CASSQDLGDPSTDTQYF.

This clonotype was observed a handful of times. V usage is TRBV20-1 and J usage is TRBJ2-1; D possibly corresponds to TRBD2 (6 bases). The CDR3 loop spans 11 amino acids. Trimming removed 4 bases from V and 12 bases from J, with 13 bases in between. The V gene's germline CDR1 is DFQATT and CDR2 SNEGSKA (reference sequence). The CDR3 sequence: CSAISPEGQFF. CDR3 nucleotide sequence: TGCAGTGCTATATCCCCGGAGGGGCAGTTCTTC.

This clonotype came up many times. The chain uses TRBV7-9 and TRBJ1-5, with D unresolved. This CDR3 region has 12 residues. The germline V gene has CDR1 SEHNR and CDR2 FQNEAQ (reference sequence). V lost 5 bases and J 3 bases, leaving 5 bases between the germline ends. The CDR3 DNA sequence: TGTGCCAGCAGCCAGGACAATCAGCCCCAGCATTTT. The encoded protein is CASSQDNQPQHF.

V gene TRBV7-2 combines with J gene TRBJ1-6, with D possibly being TRBD1 (6 bases). The CDR3 runs to 13 residues. Germline V gene sequence: CDR1 SGHTA, CDR2 FQGNSA. The V gene lost 2 bases and the J gene lost 13 bases, with 12 bases spanning the gap. CDR3 region: CASSLIGGSPLHF. The CDR3 DNA sequence: TGTGCCAGCAGCTTAATCGGGGGCAGCCCCCTCCACTTT.

The chain is built from TRBV5-1 and TRBJ2-1, with TRBD2 identical over 7 bases. With V trimmed by 4 bases and J by 6 bases, 10 bases remained unmatched. This CDR3 is 15 amino acids long. Germline V gene data show CDR1 as SGHRS and CDR2 as YFSETQ. The CDR3 DNA sequence: TGCGCCAGCAGCCCTGAGCGGGGCCTGGTCAATGAGCAGTTCTTC. Its translation is CASSPERGLVNEQFF.

This clonotype was seen only a few times. This chain connects TRBV6-2 or TRBV6-3 to TRBJ2-7, with D perhaps TRBD1 (6 bases). The CDR3 is made up of 13 amino acids. The V gene lost 6 bases and the J gene lost 3 bases, with 12 bases spanning the gap. CDR1 is MNHEY and CDR2 is SVGEGT in the germline V gene. The CDR3 sequence is CASRGGQLYEQYF. The CDR3 DNA sequence: TGTGCCAGCAGGGGTGGACAGCTCTACGAGCAGTACTTC.

This clonotype was detected many times. This chain joins TRBV27 and TRBJ1-2; a possible D gene is TRBD1 (5 bases). The V end lost 8 bases, the J end lost 5 bases, and 12 bases lay between the germline ends. CDR3 length: 12 amino acids. Germline values: CDR1 MNHEY, CDR2 SMNVEV (reference sequence). The CDR3 nucleotides read TGTGCCAGCCGCGGGCGGGGGTATGGCTACACCTTC. Its translation: CASRGRGYGYTF.

This clonotype was seen at least ten times. The V call is TRBV24-1, the J call TRBJ2-2, with a weak D call TRBD1 (5 bases). The CDR3 length is 12 residues. The V end lost 11 bases, the J end lost 4 bases, and 10 bases lay between the germline ends. Germline CDR1 is KGHDR and CDR2 is SFDVKD. The CDR3 reads CAIQGPTGELFF. CDR3 DNA sequence: TGTGCCATCCAGGGTCCCACCGGGGAGCTGTTTTTT.

This clonotype was recorded at least ten times. This chain links TRBV3-1 with TRBJ2-4; D gene ambiguous. With 1 base removed from V and 0 bases from J, the gap between germline ends came to 19 bases. From germline, CDR1 is LGHDT and CDR2 YNNKEL (reference sequence). The CDR3 runs 19 residues. CDR3 protein: CASSQVWGPRGLAKNIQYF. The CDR3 bases are TGTGCCAGCAGCCAAGTTTGGGGTCCTCGAGGCCTAGCCAAAAACATTCAGTACTTC.